This T cell receptor (beta chain) was captured in a study of metastatic and nonmetastatic thyroid tumors. Overall study: The authors compared repertoires across blood and tumor or nodule tissue from malignant and benign thyroid patients. Findings of the study overall: The reported finding was significantly higher TCR beta diversity in malignant thyroid tumors relative to benign nodules, in blood and tumor.

All patients reached thyroid surgery having received no treatment beforehand. This clone came up many times. The antigen is undetermined. The V and J ends lost 1 base and 0 bases respectively, with 13 bases between them. Looked up from germline, CDR1 is SGHVS and CDR2 is FQNEAQ. CDR3 length equals 17 residues. Original processing methods: The study took CDR3 differences across clinicopathological groups and made a distant-metastasis classifier for papillary thyroid cancer from them. TCRdb re-clonotyped the PCR reads through MiXCR. V and J calls and clone size were set by TCRdb, not the authors. The sample includes roughly 23,000 clones, 20% to 25% of them seen just once.

Input material: blood. The sequence was collected from a male donor with papillary thyroid cancer or a benign thyroid nodule (not recorded which). Some clones in this sample may be carry-over from other donors' samples. The chain links TRBV7-8 to TRBJ1-5, with a tentative D call TRBD1 (5 bases). The CDR3 region is CASSLGDPNYSNQPQHF. For the CDR3, the DNA is TGTGCCAGCAGCTTAGGGGACCCCAACTATAGCAATCAGCCCCAGCATTTT.